This is a list of T cell receptor beta chains from one sample in a study of monozygotic twins with inflammatory bowel disease. TCRdb reprocessed the 5' RACE reads, with one entry per CDR3 protein and no DNA. The sample data list just over 300,000 distinct CDR3 sequences. What was sequenced was blood. The receptors were gathered from a human donor with ulcerative colitis or Crohn's disease, or a healthy co-twin of an affected twin (not recorded which). Both conserved end residues are part of each CDR3.

V gene	J gene	CDR3 protein
TRBV6-5	TRBJ1-5	CASSLQGNNQPQHF
TRBV5-1	TRBJ2-1	CASSLSTYRDPGADEQFF
TRBV18	TRBJ1-3	CASSPIGGSSGNTIYF
TRBV6-2/TRBV6-3	TRBJ2-5	CASRLAGAGTQYF
TRBV6-1	TRBJ1-2	CASGRQERSNYGYTF
TRBV25-1	TRBJ2-7	CASSEFPPGGRGAGQYF
TRBV6-1	TRBJ1-3	CASRGQGSGNTIYF
TRBV7-2	TRBJ1-3	CASSLTEVAGNTIYF
TRBV6-2/TRBV6-3	TRBJ2-1	CATRTILFSGIRANEQFF
TRBV12-3/TRBV12-4	TRBJ2-2	CASREASNTGELFF
TRBV28	TRBJ2-7	CASSIPGGSYEQYF
TRBV27	TRBJ1-3	CASSLRGPGSSGNTIYF
TRBV28	TRBJ1-4	CASSFQSGGRNEKLFF
TRBV18	TRBJ2-3	CASSRHPGDTQYF
TRBV12-3/TRBV12-4	TRBJ2-3	CASMDRDKSTDTQYF
TRBV12-3/TRBV12-4	TRBJ2-7	CASSSDGRYEQYF
TRBV12-3/TRBV12-4	TRBJ2-6	CASSTSWGFASGANVLTF
TRBV5-1	TRBJ2-1	CASSERTSGRALEQFF
TRBV7-9	TRBJ2-3	CASPGDNTDTQYF
TRBV5-5	TRBJ1-2	CASSFGQGYGYTF
TRBV5-1	TRBJ2-5	CASSLALAGSKETQYF
TRBV30	TRBJ1-1	CAWSTNTGRAFF
TRBV5-1	TRBJ2-7	CASSLGTEFYEQYF
TRBV7-6	TRBJ2-6	CASSEYTSGRLKTGANVLTF
TRBV15	TRBJ2-2	CATSSSGTRNTGELFF
TRBV5-5	TRBJ2-7	CASSSRGDEQYF
TRBV6-1	TRBJ2-7	CASTARQGSYEQYF
TRBV7-2	TRBJ1-5	CASSQGNNQPQHF
TRBV18	TRBJ2-7	CASSPRQGAGEQYF
TRBV18	TRBJ2-5	CASSPKASTETQYF
TRBV20-1	TRBJ2-7	CSARQGTPREQYF
TRBV4-3	TRBJ2-2	CASSQDFWRGELFF
TRBV4-2	TRBJ1-2	CASSLPGQGYGYTF
TRBV4-3	TRBJ2-5	CASSQDRGGETQYF
TRBV10-3	TRBJ2-7	CAITAGGKHEQYF
TRBV7-6	TRBJ2-1	CASSSRQINEQFF
TRBV7-9	TRBJ2-5	CASSLITGTQETQYF
TRBV5-1	TRBJ1-4	CASSLEGTYNEKLFF
TRBV6-1	TRBJ1-5	CASSEVAPQHF
TRBV7-9	TRBJ1-5	CASSLPGQNQPQHF
TRBV15	TRBJ1-3	CATSREGVRSAGNTIYF
TRBV18	TRBJ2-3	CASSPMLAGGPRADTQYF
TRBV10-3	TRBJ2-7	CAIRDLTGGSYEQYF
TRBV24-1	TRBJ2-3	CATSQLAGPTDTQYF
TRBV20-1	TRBJ2-1	CSARATYTYNEQFF
TRBV7-9	TRBJ1-6	CASTPRGVGNSPLHF
TRBV5-6	TRBJ2-5	CACSPPIGERAQETQYF
TRBV6-1	TRBJ1-2	CASTPWGGLNGYTF
TRBV7-2	TRBJ2-2	CASSWGDTGELFF
TRBV9	TRBJ2-2	CASSPQVGTNTGELFF
TRBV6-2/TRBV6-3	TRBJ2-1	CASSYRRTSSNEQFF